Below, 8 T cell receptor beta chains from the same sample are listed, as sequenced in a study of T cells in women clearing cervical HPV infection. Profiled with immunoSEQ multiplex PCR; TCRdb holds only in-frame clones, not every one. Recorded here are around 23,000 clones; the top ten clones represent approximately 25%. The source material was blood buffy coat. The source is a woman aged 18-70 years with a cervical HPV16 infection that either progressed to CIN3+ or cleared (not recorded which).

On this clone itself: Read data end 3 residues before the CDR3 end; the end is taken from the germline J gene. The rearrangement links TRBV2 to TRBJ2-2, with 11 nucleotides matching TRBD1. Germline loops: CDR1 SNHLY, CDR2 FYNNEI. This CDR3 is 17 amino acids long. This CDR3 is CASSDPGLGQGGEKLFF. The part of the CDR3 DNA that was read is TGTGCCAGCAGCGACCCGGGCCTGGGACAGGGGGGTGAAAAG.

On this clone itself: The read stops 3 residues short of the end of the CDR3; the missing end is completed from the germline J gene. The J gene is TRBJ1-6, the V gene TRBV18; TRBD1 might be the D (5 bases). Germline CDR1 is KGHSH and CDR2 is LQKENI. This CDR3 is 15 amino acids long. With 4 bases removed from V and 8 bases from J, the gap between germline ends came to 15 bases. The CDR3 spells CASSLTQAWDSPLHF. The sequenced part of the CDR3 DNA is TGTGCCAGCTCACTAACACAGGCCTGGGATTCACCC.

Note on this clone: With the read ending 3 residues before the CDR3 end, the germline J gene is used to fill in that end. The chain recombines TRBV19 with TRBJ1-2; 9 nucleotides line up with TRBD1. J lost 5 bases, V lost 5 bases, and 6 bases had no gene match. Looked up from germline, CDR1 is LNHDA and CDR2 is SQIVND (reference sequence). This CDR3 contains 14 residues. The CDR3 reads CASSSGQGKYGYTF. CDR3 DNA, as far as it was read: TGTGCCAGTAGTTCAGGACAGGGGAAGTATGGC.

Note on this clone: With the read ending 3 residues before the CDR3 end, the germline J gene is used to fill in that end. The rearrangement uses TRBV5-1 and TRBJ2-7, with D tentatively TRBD2 (6 bases). This CDR3 has 15 amino acids. The germline gives CDR1 SGHRS, CDR2 YFSETQ. V was clipped by 5 bases and J by 2 bases, with 17 bases between them. The sequenced CDR3 bases are TGCGCCAGCAGAATTTTTTTTTCGGGGGCCTACGAG. Translated: CASRIFFSGAYE. The entire CDR3 is CASRIFFSGAYEQYF.

Concerning this clone itself: The read comes to an end 3 residues before the CDR3 does, leaving the germline J gene to fill in the end. The V call is TRBV12-5, the J call TRBJ2-7, with D possibly TRBD1 on 6 matching bases. Germline CDR1 and CDR2: LGHNT and FRNRAP. Deletions cut 5 bases from V and 2 bases from J, with 13 bases between. The CDR3 is 14 amino acids. The CDR3: CASGLGAGTYEQYF. The covered CDR3 bases are TGTGCTAGTGGTCTGGGGGCAGGAACCTACGAG.

The CDR3 DNA, read in part, is TGCAGTGCTAGACAGGGACTAGCGCCCTACAATGAG. It yields the protein CSARQGLAPYNE. The full CDR3 sequence reads CSARQGLAPYNEQFF. This chain joins TRBV20-1 and TRBJ2-1; 10 nucleotides match TRBD2. The DNA ends 3 residues before the CDR3 does, and the rest of the CDR3 is filled in from the germline J gene. V was clipped by 2 bases and J by 2 bases; unmatched bases: 3. The length of the CDR3 is 15 residues. Germline V gene lookup returns CDR1 DFQATT and CDR2 SNEGSKA (reference sequence).

Worth noting for this clone: The read comes to an end 3 residues before the CDR3 does, leaving the germline J gene to fill in the end. V and J are TRBV29-1 and TRBJ2-3, with TRBD2 matching over 7 bases. CDR1 and CDR2 (germline): SQVTM, ANQGSEA. The CDR3 has 15 residues. The trim removed 4 bases at V and 2 bases at J, leaving 9 bases unmatched. CDR3: CSVGASGENTDTQYF. The CDR3 DNA, read in part, is TGCAGCGTTGGGGCTAGCGGAGAGAACACAGATACG.

The CDR3 here is CASSEEVTSGGSQETQYF. CDR3 bases read: TGTGCCAGCAGTGAAGAAGTAACTAGCGGGGGGTCCCAAGAGACC. This chain joins TRBV6-1 and TRBJ2-5; TRBD2 agrees at 12 bases. Coverage ceases 3 residues before the CDR3 finishes, and the germline J gene fills in the end. Germline assignment: CDR1 MNHNS and CDR2 SASEGT. The CDR3 has 18 residues. V trimming: 1 base; J trimming: 1 base; junction bases outside the gene matches: 7.